These 5 T cell receptor beta chains originate from one sample sequenced in a study of human thymus T cells. Only in-frame clones appear in the TCRdb table, and some are missing; sequencing was by immunoSEQ multiplex PCR. The table has 54,000 or so clones, approximately 95% seen once. The sequenced material came from blood. The source of these receptors is a boy less than two years old with a congenital heart defect but otherwise immunologically healthy.

This clone showed up just once. The chain links TRBV2 to TRBJ2-5, with TRBD2 matching 7 bases. The junction had 2 bases not matched to a gene; V was cut back by 3 bases and J by 4 bases. In germline, CDR1 is SNHLY, CDR2 FYNNEI. The CDR3 sequence is 13 residues long. The DNA of the CDR3 is TGTGCCAGCAGTGACAGCGGGATAGAGACCCAGTACTTC. It specifies CASSDSGIETQYF.

J is TRBJ2-7 and V is TRBV4-1; tentatively, D is TRBD1 or TRBD2 (5 bases each). The CDR3 contains 15 residues. Trimming pared 1 base from V and 2 bases from J, leaving 12 bases between. The germline CDR1 and CDR2 sequences are MGHRA and YSYEKL. The CDR3 nucleotides read TGCGCCAGCAGCCAAGTTATACCGGGGCCCTACGAGCAGTACTTC. Amino acid sequence: CASSQVIPGPYEQYF.

The chain carries TRBV5-4 and TRBJ2-3; 13 bases are shared with TRBD2. This CDR3 contains 16 residues. J lost 6 bases, V lost 2 bases, and 6 bases had no gene match. In germline, CDR1 is SGHNT, CDR2 YYREEE (reference sequence). The DNA of the CDR3 is TGTGCCAGCAGCTTAACTAGCGGGGGGGCCGAGGATACGCAGTATTTT. Protein product: CASSLTSGGAEDTQYF.

The CDR3, as DNA: TGTGCCAGCAAACGACCTAACTACGAGCAGTACTTC. This encodes CASKRPNYEQYF. The chain is built from TRBV6-1 and TRBJ2-7; D gene unclear. The germline V gene encodes CDR1 MNHNS and CDR2 SASEGT. The length of the CDR3 is 12 residues. V was pared by 7 bases and J by 3 bases, with 10 bases between.

This clone was seen a handful of times. The chain couples TRBV6-5 to TRBJ1-6; perhaps TRBD1 as D (5 bases). The CDR3 runs to 14 residues. Germline lookup yields CDR1 MNHEY and CDR2 SVGAGI. V was pared by 6 bases and J by 10 bases, with 16 bases between. CDR3 bases: TGTGCCAGCAGCGGCTGGTCCCAGGGATCACCCCTCCACTTT. It codes for CASSGWSQGSPLHF.